The 28 T cell receptor beta chains listed next were all sequenced from one sample in a study of CD8 T cells in ankylosing spondylitis. Points from the study as a whole: Blood from ankylosing spondylitis patients appeared to carry a characteristic roughly 8-variant TCR beta motif.

The antigens for these receptors are not known. TCRdb independently ran MiXCR on the 5' RACE reads; one entry per CDR3 protein. This table has 500,000 to 550,000 distinct CDR3 sequences, roughly 12% appearing once. The sample consisted of blood, either unsorted or a sorted T cell fraction (not recorded which). The receptor set was obtained from a male donor with ankylosing spondylitis.

This clonotype was seen a handful of times. V usage is TRBV6-2 or TRBV6-3 and J usage is TRBJ2-2; D is perhaps TRBD1 (7 bases). Between the trimmed V and J ends, which lost 5 bases and 5 bases, there was a span of 18 bases. The V gene's germline CDR1 is MNHEY and CDR2 SVGEGT. There are 16 residues in the CDR3. Written as DNA, the CDR3 is TGTGCCAGCAGTCCCCACGACAGGGCGGGAACCGGGGAGCTGTTTTTT. Residues: CASSPHDRAGTGELFF.

This clonotype was seen only a few times. The rearrangement joins TRBV5-1 to TRBJ2-5; D ambiguous. Germline V gene data show CDR1 as SGHRS and CDR2 as YFSETQ. Trimming pared 6 bases from V and 3 bases from J, leaving 12 bases between. The length of the CDR3 is 13 residues. CDR3 amino acids: CASTLGGKETQYF. The CDR3 bases are TGCGCCAGCACCCTGGGTGGAAAAGAGACCCAGTACTTC.

The genes are TRBV18 and TRBJ1-5; 10 bases are a match to TRBD1. Germline values: CDR1 KGHSH, CDR2 LQKENI. The CDR3 runs to 16 residues. J was trimmed by 6 bases and V by 2 bases; bases with no gene match: 7. The CDR3 region is CASSPGDRGRVQPQHF. The DNA for the CDR3 is TGTGCCAGCTCACCAGGGGACAGGGGACGAGTTCAGCCCCAGCATTTT.

The V call is TRBV15, the J call TRBJ2-4, with no clear D. The germline V and J ends were trimmed by 5 bases and 1 base, with 6 bases remaining between them. Germline V gene lookup returns CDR1 LNHNV and CDR2 YYDKDF (reference sequence). The CDR3 has 13 residues. The CDR3 protein is CATSGGAKNIQYF. CDR3 sequence (DNA): TGTGCCACCAGCGGCGGCGCCAAAAACATTCAGTACTTC.

This clonotype was detected a few times. The chain joins TRBV13 to TRBJ2-1; possibly TRBD2 for D (5 bases). The germline V gene encodes CDR1 PRHDT and CDR2 FYEKMQ (reference sequence). Trimming took off 5 bases at V and 2 bases at J, with 13 bases between the two ends. This CDR3 contains 15 residues. The CDR3 protein is CASSPASRTYNEQFF. The DNA of the CDR3 is TGTGCCAGCAGCCCCGCTAGCCGAACCTACAATGAGCAGTTCTTC.

The rearrangement joins TRBV9 to TRBJ2-2, with TRBD2 as a possible D gene (6 bases). V was pared by 2 bases and J by 7 bases, with 15 bases between. The CDR3 runs to 15 residues. Germline V gives CDR1 SGDLS, CDR2 YYNGEE. CDR3 amino acids: CASSVSVREVGELFF. The CDR3 DNA is TGTGCCAGCAGCGTCTCGGTCAGGGAGGTCGGGGAGCTGTTTTTT.

In DNA, the CDR3 is TGTGCCAGCAGCCCCGGGATGTACGAGCAGTACTTC. It encodes CASSPGMYEQYF. The chain is built from TRBV7-2 and TRBJ2-7; weak D call: TRBD2 (5 bases). The germline V and J ends were trimmed by 5 bases and 4 bases, with 9 bases remaining between them. The CDR3 totals 12 residues. Germline V gene sequence: CDR1 SGHTA, CDR2 FQGNSA.

On this clonotype: The CDR3 carries no conserved terminal phenylalanine or tryptophan, so it likely arises from a read error. This chain joins TRBV2 and TRBJ2-1, with unresolved D. Germline assignment: CDR1 SNHLY and CDR2 FYNNEI. Deletions cut 5 bases from V and 8 bases from J, with 10 bases between. This CDR3 has 12 amino acids. DNA of the CDR3: TGTGCCAGCAGTTATGACTCGGATGAGCAGTTCTCC. It specifies CASSYDSDEQFS.

This clonotype was seen more than once but under ten times. The rearrangement links TRBV13 to TRBJ2-2; either TRBD1 or TRBD2 may fit D (5 bases each). V gave up 1 base and J gave up 7 bases, with 10 bases separating them. CDR1 PRHDT and CDR2 FYEKMQ come from the germline V gene (reference sequence). The CDR3 runs 14 residues. The CDR3 reads CASSLVGAVGELFF. The CDR3 region has the DNA TGTGCCAGCAGCTTAGTCGGGGCCGTCGGGGAGCTGTTTTTT.

This clonotype was counted at least ten times. This chain joins TRBV5-6 and TRBJ1-2, with unresolved D. The CDR3 is 12 amino acids. V lost 4 bases and J 8 bases, leaving 12 bases between the germline ends. Germline CDR1 is SGHDT and CDR2 is YYEEEE. In DNA form, the CDR3 reads TGTGCCAGCAGCCCGGGTCTGGCGGGCTACACCTTC. As protein: CASSPGLAGYTF. The full variable domain, its missing parts supplied by reference TRBV5-6 and TRBJ1-2, is DAGVTQSPTHLIKTRGQQVTLRCSPKSGHDTVSWYQQALGQGPQFIFQYYEEEERQRGNFPDRFSGHQFPNYSSELNVNALLLGDSALYLCASSPGLAGYTFGSGTRLTVV.

This chain links TRBV20-1 with TRBJ2-5; no reliable D call. The CDR3 length is 13 residues. The germline gives CDR1 DFQATT, CDR2 SNEGSKA (reference sequence). Trimming took off 1 base at V and 4 bases at J, with 10 bases between the two ends. The CDR3 loop is CSARVQGPETQYF. CDR3 bases: TGCAGTGCTAGAGTCCAAGGTCCAGAGACCCAGTACTTC.

The rearrangement links TRBV5-5 to TRBJ2-3; 10 positions match TRBD1. Per the germline V gene, CDR1 is SGHKS and CDR2 is YYEKEE (reference sequence). The CDR3 has 16 amino acids. The J segment lost 3 bases and the V segment lost 4 bases, leaving 8 bases of the junction unmatched. CDR3 sequence: CASSLRQGAMTDTQYF. The CDR3 coding sequence is TGTGCCAGCAGCCTGCGACAGGGGGCCATGACAGATACGCAGTATTTT.

The CDR3 DNA is TGCAGTGCAGAACAGGGCCCTTCATTGAGCTCTGGAAACACCATATATTTT. It is translated as CSAEQGPSLSSGNTIYF. V and J are TRBV20-1 and TRBJ1-3, with D maybe TRBD1 (6 bases). This CDR3 contains 17 residues. The V end was cut by 6 bases, the J end by 0 bases, with 21 bases between. Germline V gives CDR1 DFQATT, CDR2 SNEGSKA (reference sequence).

This clonotype occurred a few times. This chain connects TRBV5-1 to TRBJ2-1; 13 bases are shared with TRBD2. This CDR3 spans 15 amino acids. Germline assignment: CDR1 SGHRS and CDR2 YFSETQ. Trimming removed 4 bases from V and 6 bases from J; junction bases left unmatched: 4. The CDR3 DNA is TGCGCCAGCAGCCCTTGGACTAGCGGGGGCAATGAGCAGTTCTTC. It encodes CASSPWTSGGNEQFF. The variable domain in full, with the rest retrieved from reference TRBV5-1 and TRBJ2-1, is KAGVTQTPRYLIKTRGQQVTLSCSPISGHRSVSWYQQTPGQGLQFLFEYFSETQRNKGNFPGRFSGRQFSNSRSEMNVSTLELGDSALYLCASSPWTSGGNEQFFGPGTRLTVL.

The chain links TRBV20-1 to TRBJ2-7; D possibly corresponds to TRBD2 (6 bases). CDR1 is DFQATT and CDR2 is SNEGSKA in the germline V gene (reference sequence). The CDR3 is 12 amino acids. CDR3 coding DNA: TGCAGGATGGGGACTGACACCTACGAGCAGTACTTC. The encoded protein is CRMGTDTYEQYF.

This clonotype was found once. The V gene is TRBV20-1, the J gene TRBJ2-5; D perhaps matches TRBD2 (5 bases). The CDR3 has 16 residues. The germline gives CDR1 DFQATT, CDR2 SNEGSKA (reference sequence). V lost 1 base, J lost 0 bases, and 15 bases lay in between. DNA for the CDR3: TGCAGTGCTAGAGTCATCGCTATGGACTACCAAGAGACCCAGTACTTC. Amino acid sequence: CSARVIAMDYQETQYF.

This clonotype was found a few times. The V gene is TRBV20-1, the J gene TRBJ1-5, with a tentative D call TRBD1 (5 bases). Trimming shortened V by 0 bases and J by 2 bases, and 14 bases separated the two germline ends. The germline CDR1 and CDR2 sequences are DFQATT and SNEGSKA (reference sequence). The CDR3 spans 16 residues. The CDR3 here is CSARDSGTGGNQPQHF. CDR3 nucleotide sequence: TGCAGTGCTAGAGATTCGGGGACTGGGGGCAATCAGCCCCAGCATTTT.

CDR3 sequence (DNA): TGCGCCAGCAGCCCGGACAGGGCGTCAGCTTTCTTT. This codes for CASSPDRASAFF. V usage is TRBV5-1 and J usage is TRBJ1-1; 8 nucleotides agree with TRBD1. J lost 10 bases, V lost 4 bases, and 6 bases had no gene match. CDR1 and CDR2 (germline): SGHRS, YFSETQ. The CDR3 is made up of 12 amino acids.

This clonotype occurred a few times. The DNA for the CDR3 is TGTGCCAGCAGTTTAAGAGGGGGAGCCAATTCCTACGAGCAGTACTTC. Translated: CASSLRGGANSYEQYF. The genes are TRBV27 and TRBJ2-7, with D maybe TRBD1 (6 bases). Germline V gene data show CDR1 as MNHEY and CDR2 as SMNVEV (reference sequence). Between the trimmed V and J ends, which lost 2 bases and 1 base, there was a span of 15 bases. The CDR3 loop spans 16 amino acids.

This clonotype was counted ten times or more. The chain employs TRBV2 and TRBJ2-7; D is unresolved. Per the germline V gene, CDR1 is SNHLY and CDR2 is FYNNEI. The V end was cut by 4 bases, the J end by 2 bases, with 9 bases between. CDR3 length equals 13 residues. The CDR3: CASSGAETYEQYV. The CDR3 DNA is TGTGCCAGCAGTGGGGCAGAAACCTACGAGCAGTACGTC.

This clonotype was picked up many times. The chain carries TRBV3-1 and TRBJ1-1, with a possible D match to TRBD1 (5 bases). Deletions cut 4 bases from V and 6 bases from J, with 9 bases between. The CDR3 contains 12 residues. Per the germline V gene, CDR1 is LGHDT and CDR2 is YNNKEL (reference sequence). For the CDR3, the DNA is TGTGCCAGCAGCCGGGACCACTCTGAAGCTTTCTTT. Its translation is CASSRDHSEAFF.

The chain joins TRBV3-1 to TRBJ2-1; perhaps TRBD1 as D (5 bases). The CDR3 is 12 amino acids. The V gene lost 3 bases and the J gene lost 12 bases, with 12 bases spanning the gap. Germline V gene sequence: CDR1 LGHDT, CDR2 YNNKEL (reference sequence). CDR3 sequence (DNA): TGTGCCAGCAGCCACGTCACGGACACGCAGTTCTTC. Translation: CASSHVTDTQFF.

This clonotype was detected a few times. The rearrangement joins TRBV29-1 to TRBJ1-1, with D uncertain. The germline V gene encodes CDR1 SQVTM and CDR2 ANQGSEA. This CDR3 contains 14 residues. The V and J ends lost 7 bases and 4 bases respectively, with 19 bases between them. CDR3 residues: CSAHTDGSLTEAFF. DNA of the CDR3: TGCAGCGCACACACGGATGGCAGTCTCACTGAAGCTTTCTTT.

This clonotype was seen a handful of times. The chain recombines TRBV10-3 with TRBJ1-2, with a possible D match to TRBD1 (5 bases). Between the trimmed V and J ends, which lost 7 bases and 7 bases, there was a span of 13 bases. Germline V CDR1 and CDR2: ENHRY, SYGVKD. The CDR3 covers 12 residues. CDR3: CAINPGGTGYTF. The CDR3 DNA follows: TGTGCCATCAACCCCGGAGGGACTGGCTACACCTTC.

This clonotype occurred many times. V gene TRBV5-1 combines with J gene TRBJ2-1, with TRBD2 matching over 7 bases. Losses at the gene ends were 5 bases for V and 6 bases for J; bases not matched to a gene: 14. The CDR3 totals 16 residues. Germline loops: CDR1 SGHRS, CDR2 YFSETQ. This CDR3 reads CASRFPQGGSGNEQFF. The CDR3 nucleotides are TGCGCCAGCAGGTTCCCCCAGGGAGGGTCGGGCAATGAGCAGTTCTTC.

The chain joins TRBV28 to TRBJ2-5; 10 positions match TRBD1. Germline V gives CDR1 MDHEN, CDR2 SYDVKM. There are 15 residues in the CDR3. With 6 bases clipped from V and 5 bases from J, the junction kept 9 bases outside the gene matches. The CDR3 loop is CASRLPGTGVETQYF. For the CDR3, the DNA is TGTGCCAGCAGGCTCCCGGGGACAGGGGTGGAGACCCAGTACTTC.

This clonotype was picked up a small number of times. The J gene is TRBJ2-3, the V gene TRBV15; D possibly uses TRBD1 or TRBD2 (5 bases each). This CDR3 is 14 amino acids long. V gave up 0 bases and J gave up 6 bases, with 10 bases separating them. Germline CDR1 reads LNHNV; CDR2 reads YYDKDF (reference sequence). The CDR3 here is CATSRDLGADTQYF. The CDR3 nucleotides are TGTGCCACCAGCAGAGATCTCGGGGCGGATACGCAGTATTTT. Filled out from reference TRBV15 and TRBJ2-3, the complete variable domain reads DAMVIQNPRYQVTQFGKPVTLSCSQTLNHNVMYWYQQKSSQAPKLLFHYYDKDFNNEADTPDNFQSRRPNTSFCFLDIRSPGLGDTAMYLCATSRDLGADTQYFGPGTRLTVL.

This rearrangement joins TRBV12-3 or TRBV12-4 to TRBJ2-7; 11 positions match TRBD2. CDR3 length equals 15 residues. The V gene end was trimmed by 0 bases and the J gene end by 6 bases; junction bases not matched to a gene: 4. The CDR3 nucleotides are TGTGCCAGCAGTTTAGCACTAGCGGGAGCCGGCGAGCAGTACTTC. It encodes CASSLALAGAGEQYF.